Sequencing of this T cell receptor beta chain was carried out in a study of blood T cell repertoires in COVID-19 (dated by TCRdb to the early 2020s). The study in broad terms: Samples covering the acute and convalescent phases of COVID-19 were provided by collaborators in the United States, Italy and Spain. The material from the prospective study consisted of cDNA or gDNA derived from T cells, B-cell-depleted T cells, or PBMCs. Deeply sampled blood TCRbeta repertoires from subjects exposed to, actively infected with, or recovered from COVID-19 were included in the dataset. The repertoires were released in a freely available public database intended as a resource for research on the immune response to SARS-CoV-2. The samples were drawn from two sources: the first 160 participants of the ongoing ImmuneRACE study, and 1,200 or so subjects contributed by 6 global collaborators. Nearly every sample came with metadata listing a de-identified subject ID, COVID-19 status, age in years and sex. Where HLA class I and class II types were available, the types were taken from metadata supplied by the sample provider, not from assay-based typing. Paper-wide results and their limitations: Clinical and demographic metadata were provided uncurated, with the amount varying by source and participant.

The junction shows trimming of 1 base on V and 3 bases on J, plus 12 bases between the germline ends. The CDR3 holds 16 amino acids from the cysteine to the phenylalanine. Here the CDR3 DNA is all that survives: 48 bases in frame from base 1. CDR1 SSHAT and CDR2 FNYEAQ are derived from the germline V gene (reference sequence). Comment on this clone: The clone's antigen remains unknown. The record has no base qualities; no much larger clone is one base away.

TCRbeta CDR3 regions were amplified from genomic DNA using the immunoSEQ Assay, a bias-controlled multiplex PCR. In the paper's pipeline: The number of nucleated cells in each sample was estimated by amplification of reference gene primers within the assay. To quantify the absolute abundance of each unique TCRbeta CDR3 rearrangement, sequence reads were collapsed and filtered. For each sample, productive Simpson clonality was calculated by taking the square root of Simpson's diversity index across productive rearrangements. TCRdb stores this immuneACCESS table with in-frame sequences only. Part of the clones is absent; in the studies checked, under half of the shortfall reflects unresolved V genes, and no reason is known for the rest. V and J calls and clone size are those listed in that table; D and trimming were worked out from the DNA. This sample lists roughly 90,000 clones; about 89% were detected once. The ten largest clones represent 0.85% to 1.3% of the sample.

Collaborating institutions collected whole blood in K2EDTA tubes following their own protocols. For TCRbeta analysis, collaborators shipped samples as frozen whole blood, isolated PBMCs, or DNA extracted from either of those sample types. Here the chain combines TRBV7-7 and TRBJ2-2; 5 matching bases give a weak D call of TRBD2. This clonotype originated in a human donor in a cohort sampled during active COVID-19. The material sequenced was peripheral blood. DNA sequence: TGTGCCAGCAGCTTAGGCGCTAGCTTAGACACCGGGGAGCTGTTTTTT. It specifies CASSLGASLDTGELFF.